This paragraph covers one T cell receptor beta chain sequence. No antigen is known for it. Clones were sequenced by immunoSEQ multiplex PCR, and TCRdb holds only the in-frame ones, with some missing. This repertoire shows some 180,000 clones, roughly 90% found once; its top ten account for 1.5% to 2%. The data derive from a study of T cell responses to AZD1222 COVID-19 vaccine. Study-wide points: Distributed over spike, vaccine-associated CD4 TCRs predominated at 160-218 and 743-854.

V lost 5 bases and J lost 5, with 9 bases in between. There are 12 residues in the CDR3. Germline CDR1 MNHEY, CDR2 SVGEGT. The V gene is TRBV6-2 or TRBV6-3, the J gene TRBJ1-2; tentatively, D is TRBD1 (6 bases). Sequencing used peripheral blood, obtained 28 days after the second AZD1222 dose. The TCR comes from an adult who received the AZD1222 COVID-19 vaccine. CDR3 nucleotides: TGTGCCAGCAGTCTCCAGGGGTATGGCTACACCTTC. It codes for CASSLQGYGYTF.